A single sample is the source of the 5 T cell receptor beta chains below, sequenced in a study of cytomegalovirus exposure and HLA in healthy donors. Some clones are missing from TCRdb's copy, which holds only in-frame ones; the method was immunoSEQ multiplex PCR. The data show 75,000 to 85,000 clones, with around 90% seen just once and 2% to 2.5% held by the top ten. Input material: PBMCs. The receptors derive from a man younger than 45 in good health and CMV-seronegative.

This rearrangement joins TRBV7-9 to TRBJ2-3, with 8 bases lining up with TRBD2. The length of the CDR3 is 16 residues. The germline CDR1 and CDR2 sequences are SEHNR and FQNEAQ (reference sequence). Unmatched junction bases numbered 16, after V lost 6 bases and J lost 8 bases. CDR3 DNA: TGTGCCAGCAGACTAACCGGGACTAGACCGGGGGCTACGCAGTATTTT. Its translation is CASRLTGTRPGATQYF.

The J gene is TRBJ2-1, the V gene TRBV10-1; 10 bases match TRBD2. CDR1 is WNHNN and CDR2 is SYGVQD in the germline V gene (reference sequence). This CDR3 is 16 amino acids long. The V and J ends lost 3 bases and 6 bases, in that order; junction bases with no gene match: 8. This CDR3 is CASSDGLAGVFNEQFF. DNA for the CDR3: TGCGCCAGCAGTGACGGGCTAGCGGGAGTTTTCAATGAGCAGTTCTTC.

In DNA, the CDR3 is TGTGCCAGCAGCTTAGCCCTTAGGGGTAGCGGGAACAATGAGCAGTTCTTC. Translated, it gives CASSLALRGSGNNEQFF. The rearrangement uses TRBV7-9 and TRBJ2-1; 8 positions match TRBD2. V trimming: 0 bases; J trimming: 5 bases; junction bases outside the gene matches: 9. The CDR3 has 17 residues. The germline CDR1 and CDR2 sequences are SEHNR and FQNEAQ (reference sequence).

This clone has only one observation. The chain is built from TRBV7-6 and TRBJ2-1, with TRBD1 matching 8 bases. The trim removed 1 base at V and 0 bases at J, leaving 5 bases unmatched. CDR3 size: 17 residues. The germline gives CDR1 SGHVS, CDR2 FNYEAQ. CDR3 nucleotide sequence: TGTGCCAGCAGCTTAGTGCCCGGACAGGGCTCCTACAATGAGCAGTTCTTC. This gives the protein CASSLVPGQGSYNEQFF. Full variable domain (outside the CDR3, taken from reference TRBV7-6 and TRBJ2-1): GAGVSQSPRYKVTKRGQDVALRCDPISGHVSLYWYRQALGQGPEFLTYFNYEAQQDKSGLPNDRFSAERPEGSISTLTIQRTEQRDSAMYRCASSLVPGQGSYNEQFFGPGTRLTVL.

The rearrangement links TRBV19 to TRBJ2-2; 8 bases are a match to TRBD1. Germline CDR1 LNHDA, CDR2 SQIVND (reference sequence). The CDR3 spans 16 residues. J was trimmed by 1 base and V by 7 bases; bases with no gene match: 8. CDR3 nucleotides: TGTGCCAGTACGTCTCCCGGGACAGGGAACACCGGGGAGCTGTTTTTT. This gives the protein CASTSPGTGNTGELFF.